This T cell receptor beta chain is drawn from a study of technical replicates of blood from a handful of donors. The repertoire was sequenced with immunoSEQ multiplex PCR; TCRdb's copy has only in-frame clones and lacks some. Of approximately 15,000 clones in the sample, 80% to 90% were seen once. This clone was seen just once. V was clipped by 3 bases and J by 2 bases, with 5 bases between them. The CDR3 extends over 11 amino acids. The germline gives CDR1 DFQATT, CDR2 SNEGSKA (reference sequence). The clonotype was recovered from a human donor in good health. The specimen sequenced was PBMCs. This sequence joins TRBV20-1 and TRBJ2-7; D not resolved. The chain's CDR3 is CSASATYEQYF. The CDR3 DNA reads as TGCAGTGCTAGCGCGACCTACGAGCAGTACTTC.